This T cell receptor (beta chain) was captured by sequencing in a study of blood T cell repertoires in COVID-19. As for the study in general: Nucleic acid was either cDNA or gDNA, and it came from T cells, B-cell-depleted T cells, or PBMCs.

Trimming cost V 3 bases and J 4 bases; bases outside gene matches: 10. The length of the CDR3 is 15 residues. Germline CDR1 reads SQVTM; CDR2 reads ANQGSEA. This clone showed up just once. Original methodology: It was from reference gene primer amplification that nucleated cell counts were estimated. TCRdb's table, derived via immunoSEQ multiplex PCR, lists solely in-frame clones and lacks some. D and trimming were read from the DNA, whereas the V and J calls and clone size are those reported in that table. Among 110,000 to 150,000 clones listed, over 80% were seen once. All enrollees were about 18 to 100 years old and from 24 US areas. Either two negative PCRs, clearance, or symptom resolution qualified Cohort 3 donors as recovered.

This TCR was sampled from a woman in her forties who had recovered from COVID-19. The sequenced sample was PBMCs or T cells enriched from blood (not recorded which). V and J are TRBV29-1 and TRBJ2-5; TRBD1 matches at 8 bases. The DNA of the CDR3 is TGCAGCGTTGATGACGGACAGGGTGGTCGAGAGACCCAGTACTTC. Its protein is CSVDDGQGGRETQYF.